The next 2 T cell receptor beta chains were all read from a single sample in a study of CD8 T cells in Susac syndrome. Reverse transcription used about 0.45 to 1 ug RNA and random hexamers. TCRdb ran MiXCR on the immunoSEQ multiplex PCR reads and lists one entry per CDR3 protein. The data hold roughly 76,000 distinct CDR3 sequences, with approximately 95% observed a single time. The specimen sequenced was CD8+ T cells from PBMCs. Receptors originate from a human donor with Susac syndrome.

The chain couples TRBV12-3 or TRBV12-4 to TRBJ1-4; the D gene is possibly TRBD1 (5 bases). This CDR3 comprises 16 residues. Trimming took 7 bases from V and 8 from J, leaving 23 bases between them. In DNA, the CDR3 is TGTGCCAGCACCCCCCGGGCGGGGCGGACTAGAGAAAAACTGTTTTTT. It specifies CASTPRAGRTREKLFF.

The chain has TRBV25-1 and TRBJ2-1; D is unresolved. Germline loops: CDR1 MGHDK, CDR2 SYGVNS. Trimming left V 1 base short and J 9 bases short, with 4 bases between. The CDR3 contains 11 residues. The chain's CDR3 is CASSELVEQFF. Written as DNA, the CDR3 is TGTGCCAGCAGTGAATTGGTTGAGCAGTTCTTC. The complete variable domain, with remaining parts taken from reference TRBV25-1 and TRBJ2-1, reads EADIYQTPRYLVIGTGKKITLECSQTMGHDKMYWYQQDPGMELHLIHYSYGVNSTEKGDLSSESTVSRIRTEHFPLTLESARPSHTSQYLCASSELVEQFFGPGTRLTVL.